A single sample is the source of the 13 T cell receptor beta chains below, sequenced in a study of blood T cell repertoires in COVID-19. Profiled with immunoSEQ multiplex PCR; TCRdb holds only in-frame clones, not every one. Here the sample spans some 95,000 clones, 76% being singletons. The sequencing input was peripheral blood. These receptors all stem from a man aged 65 to 79 with acute or convalescent COVID-19.

This clone occurred many times. The genes are TRBV4-2 and TRBJ1-2; D perhaps matches TRBD1 (5 bases). CDR1 and CDR2 from the germline V gene are LGHNA and YNFKEQ. The CDR3 sequence is 14 residues long. V was pared by 0 bases and J by 4 bases, with 9 bases between. CDR3 sequence reads: CASSQEADSYGYTF. The DNA for the CDR3 is TGTGCCAGCAGCCAAGAGGCAGACAGCTATGGCTACACCTTC.

V gene TRBV3-1 (or the pseudogene TRBV3-2) combines with J gene TRBJ1-3; no definite D call. The germline V gene has CDR1 LGHDT and CDR2 YNNKEL (reference sequence). The CDR3 runs to 14 residues. Trimming cost V 1 base and J 3 bases, with 7 bases left between them. CDR3 sequence (DNA): TGTGCCAGCAGCCAAGTAACAGTTGGAAACACCATATATTTT. This codes for CASSQVTVGNTIYF.

The rearrangement joins TRBV18 to TRBJ2-1; TRBD2 matches 7 bases. CDR3 length: 15 amino acids. CDR1 is KGHSH and CDR2 is LQKENI in the germline V gene. With 4 bases clipped from V and 2 bases from J, the junction kept 5 bases outside the gene matches. CDR3 sequence (DNA): TGTGCCAGCTCACTAGGGGAGGGGACCTACAATGAGCAGTTCTTC. It yields the protein CASSLGEGTYNEQFF.

As to this clone: One end of the junction does not line up with germline, which may come from a read error. The V and J genes are TRBV5-1 and TRBJ2-2, with a weak D call TRBD1 (6 bases). Germline values: CDR1 SGHRS, CDR2 YFSETQ. This CDR3 has 15 amino acids. The CDR3 is CASSLGYRDTGELFF. The DNA for the CDR3 is TGCGCCAGCAGTTTGGGCTACAGGGACACCGGGGAGCTGTTTTTT.

The rearrangement uses TRBV5-1 and TRBJ2-2, with 9 bases that match TRBD1. The germline CDR1 and CDR2 sequences are SGHRS and YFSETQ. The junction had 7 bases not matched to a gene; V was cut back by 4 bases and J by 0 bases. CDR3 length: 17 residues. The CDR3 sequence is CASSRRDRATNTGELFF. As DNA, the CDR3 is TGCGCCAGCAGCCGCCGGGACAGGGCCACGAACACCGGGGAGCTGTTTTTT.

The chain links TRBV2 to TRBJ1-2; 7 bases map to TRBD1. CDR1 SNHLY and CDR2 FYNNEI come from the germline V gene. Trimming removed 7 bases from V and 2 bases from J; junction bases left unmatched: 10. The CDR3 is 15 residues long. The DNA of the CDR3 is TGTGCCAGCAAGCAGACAGGGATCGAGAACTATGGCTACACCTTC. Translation gives CASKQTGIENYGYTF.

The chain employs TRBV18 and TRBJ2-1; tentatively, D is TRBD1 (6 bases). The germline gives CDR1 KGHSH, CDR2 LQKENI. The CDR3 contains 14 residues. V lost 3 bases, J lost 9 bases, and 15 bases lay in between. The CDR3: CASSPPGAGFEQFF. The DNA for the CDR3 is TGTGCCAGCTCACCCCCAGGGGCCGGGTTTGAGCAGTTCTTC.

The J gene is TRBJ2-2, the V gene TRBV4-2, with 8 bases identical to TRBD1. The junction had 7 bases not matched to a gene; V was cut back by 1 base and J by 0 bases. The CDR3 sequence is 18 residues long. Germline V gene lookup returns CDR1 LGHNA and CDR2 YNFKEQ. CDR3 coding DNA: TGTGCCAGCAGCCAAGGAGGACAGGGTCCCCCGAACACCGGGGAGCTGTTTTTT. Amino acids: CASSQGGQGPPNTGELFF.

This sequence joins TRBV6-5 and TRBJ2-2, with a weak D call TRBD2 (5 bases). The ends were cut back, 2 bases at V and 4 bases at J, with 11 bases in the middle. This CDR3 has 15 residues. Germline V gene lookup returns CDR1 MNHEY and CDR2 SVGAGI. The CDR3 DNA reads TGTGCCAGCAGTTACACTAGACCGAGCACCGGGGAGCTGTTTTTT. Its translation: CASSYTRPSTGELFF.

The chain is built from TRBV20-1 and TRBJ2-7, with D uncertain. V lost 2 bases to trimming and J lost 6 bases, with 8 bases between them. Germline V lookup: CDR1 DFQATT, CDR2 SNEGSKA (reference sequence). This CDR3 contains 11 residues. The CDR3 loop reads CSARRGSEQYF. CDR3 bases: TGCAGTGCTAGAAGAGGAAGCGAGCAGTACTTC.

The V gene is TRBV5-1, the J gene TRBJ2-5, with a possible D match to TRBD1 (6 bases). Trimming took 4 bases from V and 0 from J, leaving 13 bases between them. Germline CDR1 is SGHRS and CDR2 is YFSETQ. This CDR3 region has 15 residues. The CDR3 loop is CASSLQGQYQETQYF. CDR3 sequence (DNA): TGCGCCAGCAGCCTACAGGGCCAGTACCAAGAGACCCAGTACTTC. The full variable domain, its missing parts supplied by reference TRBV5-1 and TRBJ2-5, is KAGVTQTPRYLIKTRGQQVTLSCSPISGHRSVSWYQQTPGQGLQFLFEYFSETQRNKGNFPGRFSGRQFSNSRSEMNVSTLELGDSALYLCASSLQGQYQETQYFGPGTRLLVL.

The CDR3 DNA is TGTGCCTGGAACGGCAGGGGTGATCAGCCCCAGCATTTT. This translates into CAWNGRGDQPQHF. The J gene is TRBJ1-5, the V gene TRBV30; the D gene is possibly TRBD1 (6 bases). The V end lost 4 bases, the J end lost 5 bases, and 12 bases lay between the germline ends. Germline lookup yields CDR1 GTSNPN and CDR2 SVGIG (reference sequence). The CDR3 spans 13 residues.

This clone was seen a handful of times. In DNA, the CDR3 is TGTGCCAGCAGTTGGACAACGATGATTGGAAACACCATATATTTT. Translation: CASSWTTMIGNTIYF. This chain connects TRBV28 to TRBJ1-3; the D gene is possibly TRBD1 (5 bases). Per the germline V gene, CDR1 is MDHEN and CDR2 is SYDVKM. The CDR3 is 15 amino acids. V was pared by 4 bases and J by 3 bases, with 13 bases between.